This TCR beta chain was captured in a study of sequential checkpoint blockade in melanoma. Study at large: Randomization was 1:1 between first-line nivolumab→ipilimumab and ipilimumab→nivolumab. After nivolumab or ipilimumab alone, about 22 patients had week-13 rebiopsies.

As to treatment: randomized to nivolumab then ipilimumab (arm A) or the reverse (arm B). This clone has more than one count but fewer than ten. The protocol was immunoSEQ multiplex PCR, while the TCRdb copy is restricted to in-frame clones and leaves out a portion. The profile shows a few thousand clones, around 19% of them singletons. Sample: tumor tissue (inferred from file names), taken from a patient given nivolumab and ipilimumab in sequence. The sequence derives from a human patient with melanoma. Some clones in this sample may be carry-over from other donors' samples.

The CDR3 region is CASRKDRGFYEQYF. In DNA, the CDR3 is TGTGCCAGCAGAAAAGACAGGGGGTTTTACGAGCAGTACTTC. The gene calls are TRBV11-3 and TRBJ2-7; 9 bases agree with TRBD1. CDR3 length: 14 residues. Germline-derived CDR1 and CDR2 are SGHNT and YENEEA. The junction had 7 bases not matched to a gene; V was cut back by 6 bases and J by 4 bases.